This TCR beta chain was obtained from a study of blood T cell repertoires in COVID-19. Whole-study context: The United States, Italy and Spain supplied acute and convalescent COVID-19 samples.

This clone was counted a few times. Assay: immunoSEQ multiplex PCR; the TCRdb copy retains only in-frame clones and omits some. The sample lists approximately 140,000 clones, 84% occurring once. Enrollment of patients from Seattle took place during active infection, with longitudinal follow-up. Trimming removed 6 bases from V and 0 bases from J, with 18 bases in between. This CDR3 region has 18 residues. Germline V gene sequence: CDR1 KGHSH, CDR2 LQKENI. Sequenced material: peripheral blood. This chain uses TRBV18 with TRBJ2-6, with a weak D call TRBD1 (6 bases). The TCR sequence derives from a man aged 25-40 years with COVID-19, enrolled during active disease. CDR3 nucleotides: TGTGCCAGCTCCCGTCTCCAGGGGCGAAGCTCTGGGGCCAACGTCCTGACTTTC. Protein: CASSRLQGRSSGANVLTF.